The present TCR beta chain was sequenced within a study of identical twins. Points from the study as a whole: Insertion counts were lower in abundant cord blood beta clonotypes, a trend that memory repertoires did not show.

The germline gives CDR1 MNHEY, CDR2 SVGAGI. The CDR3 has 16 residues. With no exceptions, donors were healthy Caucasians. TCRdb analysed the 5' RACE reads with MiXCR anew, one entry per CDR3 protein. The sample shows approximately 1.8 million distinct CDR3 sequences, about 31% of them seen only once. With regard to this clonotype: The antigen remains unidentified.

The source is a newborn girl in good health. Material for sequencing was cord blood. The V gene is TRBV6-5, the J gene TRBJ2-1; D remains ambiguous. The DNA end lines up better with TRBJ2-7; the J call may be wrong. The CDR3 loop reads CASSYSDLRSYNEQYF. The CDR3 DNA reads as TGTGCCAGCAGTTACTCAGATCTTAGATCCTACAATGAGCAGTACTTC.